One T cell receptor (beta chain) is described in this entry. The data were obtained in a study of blood T cell repertoires in COVID-19. About the research overall: T cells, B-cell-depleted T cells, or PBMCs supplied cDNA or gDNA.

Sequencing used immunoSEQ multiplex PCR; TCRdb keeps in-frame clones, though not all of them. Found here are 130,000 to 150,000 clones, roughly 88% of them singletons; the top ten hold 1.5% to 2%. Trimming removed 4 bases from V and 2 bases from J; junction bases left unmatched: 6. The CDR3 loop spans 16 amino acids. In germline, CDR1 is LNHDA, CDR2 SQIVND (reference sequence). The sequence derives from a man between 65 and 79 years old with acute or convalescent COVID-19. Sequencing was carried out using peripheral blood. The chain carries TRBV19 and TRBJ1-5, with TRBD1 matching over 9 bases. For the CDR3, the DNA is TGTGCCAGTAGTACAAGGACAGGGGTAGGCAATCAGCCCCAGCATTTT. It specifies CASSTRTGVGNQPQHF. Full variable domain (missing parts from reference TRBV19 and TRBJ1-5): DGGITQSPKYLFRKEGQNVTLSCEQNLNHDAMYWYRQDPGQGLRLIYYSQIVNDFQKGDIAEGYSVSREKKESFPLTVTSAQKNPTAFYLCASSTRTGVGNQPQHFGDGTRLSIL.